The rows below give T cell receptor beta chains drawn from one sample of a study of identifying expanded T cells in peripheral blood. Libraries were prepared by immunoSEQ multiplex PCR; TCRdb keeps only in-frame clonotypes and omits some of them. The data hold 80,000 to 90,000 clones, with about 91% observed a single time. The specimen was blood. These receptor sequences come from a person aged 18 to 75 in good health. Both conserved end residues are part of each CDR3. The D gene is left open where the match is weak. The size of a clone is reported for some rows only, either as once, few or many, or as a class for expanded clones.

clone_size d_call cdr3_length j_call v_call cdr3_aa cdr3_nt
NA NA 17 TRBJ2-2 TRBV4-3 CASSLRHVVQSPGELFF TGCGCCAGCAGCCTCCGACATGTGGTTCAATCCCCCGGGGAGCTGTTTTTT
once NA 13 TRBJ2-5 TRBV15 CATSRAFLETQYF TGTGCCACCAGCAGAGCCTTTTTAGAGACCCAGTACTTC
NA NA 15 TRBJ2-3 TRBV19 CASRDSWGSTDTQYF TGTGCCAGTAGGGACTCTTGGGGTAGCACAGATACGCAGTATTTT
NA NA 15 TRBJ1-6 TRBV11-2 CASTLRDFGNSPLHF TGTGCCAGCACCCTAAGGGATTTTGGGAATTCACCCCTCCACTTT
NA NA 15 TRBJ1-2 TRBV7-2 CASSSHADANYGYTF TGTGCCAGCAGCTCCCACGCCGATGCTAACTATGGCTACACCTTC
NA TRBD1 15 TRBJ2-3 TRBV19 CASSPDRIEADTQYF TGTGCCAGTAGCCCGGACAGGATCGAGGCAGATACGCAGTATTTT
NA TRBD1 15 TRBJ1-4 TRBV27 CASSPTGRANEKLFF TGTGCCAGCAGTCCGACAGGGCGGGCTAATGAAAAACTGTTTTTT
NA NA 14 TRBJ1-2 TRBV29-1 CSVLRGEGNYGYTF TGCAGCGTCCTGAGGGGGGAAGGGAACTATGGCTACACCTTC
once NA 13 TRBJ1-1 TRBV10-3 CAISGFENTEAFF TGTGCCATCAGTGGTTTCGAGAACACTGAAGCTTTCTTT
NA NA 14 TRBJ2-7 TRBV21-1 CARGQPSSTYEQYF TGTGCCCGGGGACAGCCCAGTTCAACCTACGAGCAGTACTTC
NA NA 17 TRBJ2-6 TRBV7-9 CASSLGGPGSGANVLTF TGTGCCAGCAGCTTAGGGGGACCCGGATCCGGGGCCAACGTCCTGACTTTC
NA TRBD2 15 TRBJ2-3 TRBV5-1 CASSLSGGVSDTQYF TGCGCCAGCAGCTTGAGCGGGGGAGTGTCAGATACGCAGTATTTT
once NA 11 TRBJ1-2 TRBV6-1 CASLGVYGYTF TGTGCCAGCCTAGGGGTCTATGGCTACACCTTC
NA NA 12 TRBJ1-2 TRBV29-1 CSVRGERYGYTF TGCAGCGTTCGTGGAGAGCGCTATGGCTACACCTTC
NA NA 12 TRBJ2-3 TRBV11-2 CASSFSTDTQYF TGTGCCAGCAGCTTCAGCACAGATACGCAGTATTTT
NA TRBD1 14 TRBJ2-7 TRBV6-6 CAIARDRSSYEQYF TGTGCCATCGCCCGGGACAGGAGCTCCTACGAGCAGTACTTC
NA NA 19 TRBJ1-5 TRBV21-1 CASSPERGRIGMGNQPQHF TGTGCCAGCAGCCCCGAGAGGGGTAGGATTGGGATGGGCAATCAGCCCCAGCATTTT
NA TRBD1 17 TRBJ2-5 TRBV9 CASSVGSGTGGLETQYF TGTGCCAGCAGCGTAGGGTCCGGGACAGGGGGCCTAGAGACCCAGTACTTC
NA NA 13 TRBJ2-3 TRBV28 CAIHRGGTDTQYF TGTGCCATCCACAGGGGGGGAACAGATACGCAGTATTTT
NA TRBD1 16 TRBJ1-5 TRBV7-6 CASSLGGTGDRQPQHF TGTGCCAGCAGCTTAGGTGGGACAGGGGATCGTCAGCCCCAGCATTTT
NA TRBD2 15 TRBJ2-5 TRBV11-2 CASRILAGGGETQYF TGTGCCAGCAGGATTCTAGCGGGAGGGGGGGAGACCCAGTACTTC
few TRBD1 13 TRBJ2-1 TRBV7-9 CASSAGTGNEQFF TGTGCCAGCAGCGCCGGGACAGGGAATGAGCAGTTCTTC
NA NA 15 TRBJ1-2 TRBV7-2 CASSLAKGSNYGYTF TGTGCCAGCAGCTTAGCAAAGGGCTCTAACTATGGCTACACCTTC
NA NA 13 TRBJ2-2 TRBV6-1 CASGGAGERELFF TGTGCCAGCGGCGGGGCCGGGGAGAGGGAGCTGTTTTTT
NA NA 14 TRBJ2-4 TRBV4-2 CASSQEPSSPIQYF TGTGCCAGCAGCCAAGAACCTAGCTCCCCCATTCAGTACTTC
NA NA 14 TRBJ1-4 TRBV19 CASSIRKTGEKLFF TGTGCCAGTAGTATTCGCAAAACGGGGGAAAAACTGTTTTTT
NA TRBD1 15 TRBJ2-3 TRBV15 CATSRGQGILDTQYF TGTGCCACCAGCAGAGGACAGGGTATATTGGATACGCAGTATTTT
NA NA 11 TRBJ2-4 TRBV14 CASSLKNIQYF TGTGCCAGCAGCCTCAAAAACATTCAGTACTTC
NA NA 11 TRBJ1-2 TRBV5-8 CASSGNFDYTF TGTGCCAGCAGCGGGAACTTTGACTACACCTTC
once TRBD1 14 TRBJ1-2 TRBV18 CASSPDRANYGYTF TGTGCCAGCTCTCCCGACAGGGCCAACTATGGCTACACCTTC
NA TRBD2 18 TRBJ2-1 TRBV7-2 CASSPDMTSGRLRDEQFF TGTGCCAGCAGCCCAGACATGACTAGCGGGAGGTTGAGGGATGAGCAGTTCTTC
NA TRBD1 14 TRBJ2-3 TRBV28 CASIRGRRTDTQYF TGTGCCAGCATCAGGGGGCGCAGGACAGATACGCAGTATTTT
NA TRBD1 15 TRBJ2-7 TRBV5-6 CASSLLGTATLEQYF TGTGCCAGCAGCTTGCTGGGGACAGCTACCCTCGAGCAGTACTTC
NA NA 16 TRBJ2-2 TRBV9 CASSVGVNGPTGELFF TGTGCCAGCAGCGTAGGGGTAAACGGACCCACCGGGGAGCTGTTTTTT
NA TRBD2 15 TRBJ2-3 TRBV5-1 CVSSLGGAVVDTQYF TGCGTCAGCAGCTTGGGAGGGGCCGTGGTAGATACGCAGTATTTT
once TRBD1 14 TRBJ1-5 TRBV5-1 CASSVGDRDQPQHF TGCGCCAGCAGCGTTGGGGACAGGGATCAGCCCCAGCATTTT
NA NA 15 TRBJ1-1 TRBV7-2 CASSLQGKLNTEAFF TGTGCCAGCAGCTTACAGGGGAAGTTGAACACTGAAGCTTTCTTT
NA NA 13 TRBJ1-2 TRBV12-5 CASGLVLNYGYTF TGTGCTAGTGGTTTGGTCCTTAACTATGGCTACACCTTC
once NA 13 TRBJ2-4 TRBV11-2 CASSLASGNIQYF TGTGCCAGCAGCTTGGCCTCGGGGAACATTCAGTACTTC
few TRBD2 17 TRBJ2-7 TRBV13 CASSLRAGGLRPYEQYF TGTGCCAGCAGCTTACGAGCGGGGGGGCTTCGACCCTACGAGCAGTACTTC
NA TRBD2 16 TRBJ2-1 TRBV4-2 CASTGGVGAGGNEQFF TGTGCCAGCACCGGGGGCGTGGGGGCGGGAGGAAATGAGCAGTTCTTC
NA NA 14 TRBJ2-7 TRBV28 CASTPGRSSYEQYF TGTGCCAGCACCCCTGGGCGTTCGTCCTACGAGCAGTACTTC
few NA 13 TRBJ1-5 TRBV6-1 CASTEQVNQPQHF TGTGCCAGCACTGAACAGGTCAATCAGCCCCAGCATTTT
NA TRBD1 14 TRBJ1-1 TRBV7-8 CASSSGTANTEAFF TGTGCCAGCAGCTCCGGGACAGCGAACACTGAAGCCTTCTTT
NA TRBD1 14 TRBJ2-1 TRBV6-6 CASSSGTGVNEQFF TGTGCCAGCAGCTCCGGGACAGGGGTGAATGAGCAGTTCTTC
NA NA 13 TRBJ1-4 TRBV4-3 CASSPGTNEKLFF TGCGCCAGCAGCCCGGGGACTAATGAAAAACTGTTTTTT
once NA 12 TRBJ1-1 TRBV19 CASSIATGEAFF TGTGCCAGTAGTATAGCCACGGGTGAAGCTTTCTTT
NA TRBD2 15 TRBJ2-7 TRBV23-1 CASSQGRESTYEQYF TGCGCCAGCAGTCAAGGGCGGGAGTCCACCTACGAGCAGTACTTC
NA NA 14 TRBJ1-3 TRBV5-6 CASSLGEFGNTIYF TGTGCCAGCAGCTTGGGGGAATTCGGAAACACCATATATTTT
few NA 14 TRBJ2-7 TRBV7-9 CASSLQGGPYEQYF TGTGCCAGCAGCCTCCAGGGGGGCCCCTACGAGCAGTACTTC
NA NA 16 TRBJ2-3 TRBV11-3 CASSPGEGGPSDTQYF TGTGCCAGCAGCCCAGGGGAAGGGGGACCGTCAGATACGCAGTATTTT
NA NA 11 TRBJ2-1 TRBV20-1 CSARADSLQFF TGCAGTGCTAGAGCTGACTCCCTGCAGTTCTTC
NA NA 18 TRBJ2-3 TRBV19 CASKKAPPGFPPTDTQYF TGTGCCAGTAAAAAGGCCCCCCCGGGGTTCCCACCCACAGATACGCAGTATTTT
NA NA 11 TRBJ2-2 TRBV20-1 CSAREARGAVF TGCAGTGCTAGAGAGGCCCGGGGAGCTGTTTTT
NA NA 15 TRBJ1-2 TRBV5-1 CASSLEGAGKYGYTF TGCGCCAGCAGCTTGGAGGGAGCCGGGAAGTATGGCTACACCTTC
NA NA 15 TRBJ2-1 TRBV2 CASSEGSGGYNEQFF TGTGCCAGCAGTGAAGGTAGCGGAGGCTACAATGAGCAGTTCTTC
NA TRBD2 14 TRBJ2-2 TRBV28 CAIAGDANTGELFF TGTGCCATCGCGGGAGATGCGAACACCGGGGAGCTGTTTTTT